The 23 T cell receptor beta chains reported below all come from one sample, sequenced in a study of blood T cell repertoires in COVID-19 (dated by TCRdb to about 2020). Libraries were prepared through the immunoSEQ multiplex PCR assay. TCRdb limited this immuneACCESS table to in-frame rearrangements with V and J called. A share of clones is missing; checked studies link under half to unresolved V genes, and the rest is unexplained. The sample table lists about 230,000 clones, 75% to 90% of them with a count of one. The ten largest clones add up to about 2.5% of the sample. Sequenced material: peripheral blood. Receptor source: a woman in her seventies with active or convalescent COVID-19.

The chain links TRBV10-1 to TRBJ2-1; 9 nucleotides agree with TRBD2. The CDR3 runs to 18 residues. The germline CDR1 and CDR2 sequences are WNHNN and SYGVQD (reference sequence). Losses at the gene ends were 7 bases for V and 3 bases for J; bases not matched to a gene: 16. CDR3 sequence: CASTDGGPAGGRYNEQFF. The CDR3, as DNA: TGCGCCAGCACCGACGGGGGGCCGGCGGGAGGGCGCTACAATGAGCAGTTCTTC.

The chain combines TRBV6-4 with TRBJ1-2; D is undetermined. In germline, CDR1 is MRHNA, CDR2 SNTAGT. The CDR3 is made up of 15 amino acids. V shed 0 bases and J shed 3 bases, with 11 bases lying between them. DNA for the CDR3: TGTGCCAGCAGTGACTCGGCCAGGCCTGACTATGGCTACACCTTC. Its translation: CASSDSARPDYGYTF.

The chain is built from TRBV5-1 and TRBJ2-2, with TRBD1 as a possible D gene (6 bases). Trimming stripped 4 bases from V and 4 bases from J, with 11 bases between. The CDR3 is 14 residues long. Germline loops: CDR1 SGHRS, CDR2 YFSETQ. The CDR3 reads CASSRQATTGELFF. The CDR3 DNA reads TGCGCCAGCAGCCGACAGGCAACCACCGGGGAGCTGTTTTTT.

The chain links TRBV6-5 to TRBJ2-3; 8 bases map to TRBD1. From germline, CDR1 is MNHEY and CDR2 SVGAGI. The V segment lost 4 bases and the J segment 2 bases; nucleotides outside the gene matches: 5. The CDR3 runs 15 residues. CDR3 protein: CASSSTGDVTDTQYF. In DNA, the CDR3 is TGTGCCAGCAGTTCGACAGGGGATGTCACAGATACGCAGTATTTT.

This chain links TRBV18 with TRBJ2-7; 7 nucleotides line up with TRBD1. The length of the CDR3 is 14 residues. CDR1 and CDR2 from the germline V gene are KGHSH and LQKENI. The ends lost 2 bases at V and 1 base at J; junction bases unmatched: 2. Here the CDR3 DNA reads TGTGCCAGCTCACCAGGCAGGGGGTCCTACGAGCAGTACTTC. This sequence encodes CASSPGRGSYEQYF.

This clone was detected a few times. The chain is built from TRBV5-1 and TRBJ2-1; D is perhaps TRBD2 (5 bases). Germline V lookup: CDR1 SGHRS, CDR2 YFSETQ. The ends were cut back, 0 bases at V and 0 bases at J, with 10 bases in the middle. There are 16 residues in the CDR3. This CDR3 reads CASSLEGGHSYNEQFF. The CDR3 DNA reads TGCGCCAGCAGCTTGGAGGGCGGGCACTCCTACAATGAGCAGTTCTTC.

The genes are TRBV2 and TRBJ1-5, with D possibly being TRBD1 (5 bases). Trimming removed 4 bases from V and 8 bases from J, with 15 bases in between. Germline V gene lookup returns CDR1 SNHLY and CDR2 FYNNEI. This CDR3 has 14 amino acids. The chain's CDR3 is CASSGGERFEPQHF. CDR3 coding DNA: TGTGCCAGCAGTGGGGGCGAGAGGTTCGAGCCCCAGCATTTT.

The chain uses TRBV6-5 and TRBJ1-1; D uncertain. Germline loops: CDR1 MNHEY, CDR2 SVGAGI. V lost 3 bases, J lost 6 bases, and 14 bases lay in between. The CDR3 runs 14 residues. The CDR3 DNA follows: TGTGCCAGCAGTTATATGGGCAGTGTACCTGAAGCTTTCTTT. Protein sequence: CASSYMGSVPEAFF.

J is TRBJ1-3 and V is TRBV6-5; unclear D gene. The V end was cut by 5 bases, the J end by 0 bases, with 8 bases between. The length of the CDR3 is 14 residues. Germline V gene data show CDR1 as MNHEY and CDR2 as SVGAGI. DNA of the CDR3: TGTGCCAGCAGTCCCACAATCTCTGGAAACACCATATATTTT. It translates to CASSPTISGNTIYF.

The rearrangement links TRBV11-3 to TRBJ2-1; 14 nucleotides match TRBD2. This CDR3 spans 18 amino acids. Germline CDR1 reads SGHNT; CDR2 reads YENEEA. V shed 6 bases and J 6 bases; nucleotides not matched to a gene: 13. CDR3 bases: TGTGCCAGCAGTCAAAAGTTCGGGACTAGCGGGAGTTTCAATGAGCAGTTCTTC. Protein product: CASSQKFGTSGSFNEQFF.

V is TRBV7-8 and J is TRBJ1-2, with TRBD1 matching over 9 bases. Germline trimming cut 5 bases from V and 6 bases from J; bases unmatched to any gene: 7. The germline V gene encodes CDR1 SGHVS and CDR2 FQNEAQ. CDR3 length equals 14 residues. CDR3 coding DNA: TGTGCCAGCAGCACACAGGGGGCGGTCAATGGCTACACCTTC. Translated: CASSTQGAVNGYTF.

This clone was seen just once. The chain couples TRBV2 to TRBJ2-7, with 9 nucleotides matching TRBD1. Germline lookup yields CDR1 SNHLY and CDR2 FYNNEI. This CDR3 is 15 amino acids long. With 7 bases clipped from V and 4 bases from J, the junction kept 11 bases outside the gene matches. CDR3 sequence (DNA): TGTGCCAGCACCTCGCCCGGGACAGGGACGTACGAGCAGTACTTC. Translation gives CASTSPGTGTYEQYF.

The chain has TRBV7-9 and TRBJ2-1; 15 nucleotides agree with TRBD2. This CDR3 contains 17 residues. The germline gives CDR1 SEHNR, CDR2 FQNEAQ (reference sequence). V trimming: 5 bases; J trimming: 9 bases; junction bases outside the gene matches: 11. CDR3 DNA: TGTGCCAGCAGCCCGTACGGACTAGCGGGGGGGATGACTGAGCAGTTCTTC. Translated, it gives CASSPYGLAGGMTEQFF.

This chain uses TRBV6-6 with TRBJ1-2; 7 bases fit TRBD1. The CDR3 sequence is 16 residues long. The trim removed 5 bases at V and 6 bases at J, leaving 15 bases unmatched. Germline V gives CDR1 MNHNY, CDR2 SVGAGI (reference sequence). The CDR3 reads CASSTQTGQVANGYTF. The CDR3 DNA is TGTGCCAGCAGTACACAAACCGGACAGGTGGCTAATGGCTACACCTTC.

The J gene is TRBJ2-5, the V gene TRBV11-3, with 8 bases fitting TRBD2. V shed 1 base, J shed 3 bases, and the junction held 1 base outside the gene matches. CDR1 is SGHNT, CDR2 YENEEA, per germline. The CDR3 sequence is 14 residues long. In nucleotides, the CDR3 is TGTGCCAGCAGCTTAGGGGGACTAGAAGAGACCCAGTACTTC. The encoded protein is CASSLGGLEETQYF.

This chain connects TRBV5-4 to TRBJ1-4; tentatively, D is TRBD1 (5 bases). V lost 3 bases to trimming and J lost 8 bases, with 14 bases between them. Germline CDR1 SGHNT, CDR2 YYREEE (reference sequence). The CDR3 is 14 residues long. CDR3: CASSSGGGEEKLFF. CDR3 DNA: TGTGCCAGCAGCTCGGGGGGGGGAGAAGAAAAACTGTTTTTT.

This clone was seen a few times. The chain joins TRBV3-1 (or the pseudogene TRBV3-2) to TRBJ1-5; D is uncertain. The CDR3 totals 15 residues. Per germline, CDR1 LGHDT and CDR2 YNNKEL (reference sequence). The V end lost 4 bases, the J end lost 1 base, and 11 bases lay between the germline ends. The chain's CDR3 is CASSRSDISNQPQHF. In DNA, the CDR3 is TGTGCCAGCAGCCGCTCCGACATAAGCAATCAGCCCCAGCATTTT.

The chain links TRBV7-6 to TRBJ1-2, with 7 bases identical to TRBD1. Germline V gene lookup returns CDR1 SGHVS and CDR2 FNYEAQ. The CDR3 has 14 amino acids. Unmatched junction bases numbered 7, after V lost 5 bases and J lost 4 bases. CDR3 nucleotides: TGTGCCAGCAGCGATCGACAGGGAGCCTATGGCTACACCTTC. Protein: CASSDRQGAYGYTF.

The V gene is TRBV7-9, the J gene TRBJ1-4; TRBD1 is a possible D gene (6 bases). Germline V CDR1 and CDR2: SEHNR, FQNEAQ (reference sequence). This CDR3 is 15 amino acids long. The V and J ends lost 5 bases and 9 bases respectively, with 19 bases between them. The CDR3 coding sequence is TGTGCCAGCAGCCTTCCCGGACAGTCGTTGAAAAAACTGTTTTTT. Its protein is CASSLPGQSLKKLFF. Supplemented by reference TRBV7-9 and TRBJ1-4, the full variable domain reads DTGVSQNPRHKITKRGQNVTFRCDPISEHNRLYWYRQTLGQGPEFLTYFQNEAQLEKSRLLSDRFSAERPKGSFSTLEIQRTEQGDSAMYLCASSLPGQSLKKLFFGSGTQLSVL.

The V gene is TRBV18, the J gene TRBJ2-1, with D maybe TRBD2 (5 bases). The CDR3 loop spans 14 amino acids. From germline, CDR1 is KGHSH and CDR2 LQKENI. V gave up 6 bases and J gave up 3 bases, with 12 bases separating them. As DNA, the CDR3 is TGTGCCAGCTCCCTGAGTCGGGGCTACAATGAGCAGTTCTTC. It encodes CASSLSRGYNEQFF.

The chain uses TRBV9 and TRBJ1-2; the match to TRBD1 covers 9 bases. Per the germline V gene, CDR1 is SGDLS and CDR2 is YYNGEE. CDR3 length: 14 amino acids. V shed 3 bases and J 7 bases; nucleotides not matched to a gene: 7. DNA of the CDR3: TGTGCCAGCAGCGCAACCGGGACAGGGATTGGCTACACCTTC. This sequence encodes CASSATGTGIGYTF.

The J gene is TRBJ2-7, the V gene TRBV7-2; 9 nucleotides agree with TRBD1. CDR3 size: 15 residues. The germline V gene has CDR1 SGHTA and CDR2 FQGNSA. After removal of 5 bases from V and 3 bases from J, the junction contained 8 bases not matched to a gene. CDR3 in amino acids: CASSAHRGQGYEQYF. The CDR3 nucleotides read TGTGCCAGCAGCGCCCACAGGGGGCAAGGCTACGAGCAGTACTTC.

This chain links TRBV18 with TRBJ1-5, with D hard to call. CDR3 size: 16 residues. Germline CDR1 and CDR2: KGHSH and LQKENI. Trimming cost V 4 bases and J 4 bases, with 17 bases left between them. CDR3 loop: CASSLSWTSTNQPQHF. In DNA, the CDR3 is TGTGCCAGCTCACTCTCTTGGACTTCTACTAATCAGCCCCAGCATTTT.